A selection of T cell receptor beta chains follows, all from one sample in a study of CD4 T cells in relation to SARS-CoV-2 and coronaviruses. Antigen specificity for these receptors is unknown. Measured with immunoSEQ multiplex PCR; TCRdb has only the in-frame clones, and not every one. Altogether 43,000 or so clones are present, roughly 87% being singletons, with the ten largest covering 1.4%. The sequenced sample consisted of naive CD4+ T cells from PBMCs, cultured in vitro. The receptors originated from an adult with COVID-19. CDR3s include the opening cysteine and the closing phenylalanine or tryptophan. Fields, in order: D gene, clone size, V gene, J gene, CDR3 DNA, CDR3 protein. D genes are given only for firm matches. Clone sizes are given selectively: once, few, many, or a class where the clone is expanded.

TRBD1	.	TRBV18	TRBJ2-7	TGTGCCAGCTCTACCGGACAGGGCTACGAGCAGTACTTC	CASSTGQGYEQYF
TRBD1	.	TRBV5-1	TRBJ2-7	TGCGCCAGCAGCTCTGGACAGGGAACCCACGAGCAGTACTTC	CASSSGQGTHEQYF
.	.	TRBV5-1	TRBJ2-1	TGCGCCAGCAGCGCCAGGGACAATGAGCAGTTCTTC	CASSARDNEQFF
TRBD1	.	TRBV29-1	TRBJ2-2	TGCAGCGCGCGCCTTATAGGGGGCCCGAACACCGGGGAGCTGTTTTTT	CSARLIGGPNTGELFF
TRBD2	.	TRBV7-6	TRBJ2-1	TGTGCCAGCAGCTCCGCCGGGACTAGTGTCAATGAGCAGTTCTTC	CASSSAGTSVNEQFF
.	.	TRBV30	TRBJ2-7	TGTGCCTGGAGTCGGGGCCTGAGAGACGAGCAGTACTTC	CAWSRGLRDEQYF
.	.	TRBV19	TRBJ1-2	TGTGCCAGTAGTATTCCGGGACCGGGTTTAAGAGGCTACACCTTC	CASSIPGPGLRGYTF
.	few	TRBV3-1/TRBV3-2	TRBJ2-7	TGTGCCAGCTCGGATATAGGTGGGACCTCGGAGCAGTACTTC	CASSDIGGTSEQYF
.	few	TRBV3-1/TRBV3-2	TRBJ2-1	TGTGCCAGCAGCTCAGGGGCGGATGAGCAGTTCTTC	CASSSGADEQFF
.	.	TRBV19	TRBJ1-4	TGTGCCAGTAGTATCCGTGAAAAACTGTTTTTT	CASSIREKLFF
.	.	TRBV28	TRBJ1-4	TGTGCCAGCAGTTTTGGGGATGAAAAACTGTTTTTT	CASSFGDEKLFF
.	.	TRBV2	TRBJ1-4	TGTGCCAGCCGTGAGGAGGGAAAACTGTTTTTT	CASREEGKLFF
.	.	TRBV28	TRBJ1-1	TGTGCCAGCACCCCGGCTGAAAGAGAAGCTTTCTTT	CASTPAEREAFF
.	.	TRBV10-3	TRBJ2-1	TGTGCCATCAGTGGAGGGACTGTCTCTGGCAATGAGCAGTTCTTC	CAISGGTVSGNEQFF
.	.	TRBV18	TRBJ2-7	TGTGCCAGCTCACCGGAGACTAGGGGCGAGCAGTACTTC	CASSPETRGEQYF
.	.	TRBV9	TRBJ2-5	TGTGCCAGCAGCGTAGGAGGGCGCAGAGAGACCCAGTACTTC	CASSVGGRRETQYF
TRBD1	few	TRBV5-6	TRBJ1-6	TGTGCCAGCAGTCCAGGGACAGGGGATAATTCACCCCTCCACTTT	CASSPGTGDNSPLHF
.	.	TRBV6-6	TRBJ2-7	TGTGCCAGCAGTTACGGGACCCGCGAGCAGTACTTC	CASSYGTREQYF
TRBD2	once	TRBV7-6	TRBJ2-5	TGTGCCAGCAGCTTAGTAGGACTAGCGGGCCGCCAAGAGACCCAGTACTTC	CASSLVGLAGRQETQYF
.	.	TRBV28	TRBJ1-5	TGTGCCAGCAGTTTTAAAAGCCTAGGGCAGCCCCAGCATTTT	CASSFKSLGQPQHF
TRBD1	.	TRBV4-2	TRBJ1-5	TGTGCCAGCAGCCAAACCGGGACAGGGGGCGACAATGGTCAGCCCCAGCATTTT	CASSQTGTGGDNGQPQHF
TRBD2	.	TRBV5-1	TRBJ2-1	TGCGCCAGCAGCTACATCAGCGGGAGTGGGCATGAGCAGTTCTTC	CASSYISGSGHEQFF
TRBD2	.	TRBV10-3	TRBJ2-1	TGTGCCATCGGTGGACTAGCGGGAGAGAACCTGCATGAGCAGTTCTTC	CAIGGLAGENLHEQFF